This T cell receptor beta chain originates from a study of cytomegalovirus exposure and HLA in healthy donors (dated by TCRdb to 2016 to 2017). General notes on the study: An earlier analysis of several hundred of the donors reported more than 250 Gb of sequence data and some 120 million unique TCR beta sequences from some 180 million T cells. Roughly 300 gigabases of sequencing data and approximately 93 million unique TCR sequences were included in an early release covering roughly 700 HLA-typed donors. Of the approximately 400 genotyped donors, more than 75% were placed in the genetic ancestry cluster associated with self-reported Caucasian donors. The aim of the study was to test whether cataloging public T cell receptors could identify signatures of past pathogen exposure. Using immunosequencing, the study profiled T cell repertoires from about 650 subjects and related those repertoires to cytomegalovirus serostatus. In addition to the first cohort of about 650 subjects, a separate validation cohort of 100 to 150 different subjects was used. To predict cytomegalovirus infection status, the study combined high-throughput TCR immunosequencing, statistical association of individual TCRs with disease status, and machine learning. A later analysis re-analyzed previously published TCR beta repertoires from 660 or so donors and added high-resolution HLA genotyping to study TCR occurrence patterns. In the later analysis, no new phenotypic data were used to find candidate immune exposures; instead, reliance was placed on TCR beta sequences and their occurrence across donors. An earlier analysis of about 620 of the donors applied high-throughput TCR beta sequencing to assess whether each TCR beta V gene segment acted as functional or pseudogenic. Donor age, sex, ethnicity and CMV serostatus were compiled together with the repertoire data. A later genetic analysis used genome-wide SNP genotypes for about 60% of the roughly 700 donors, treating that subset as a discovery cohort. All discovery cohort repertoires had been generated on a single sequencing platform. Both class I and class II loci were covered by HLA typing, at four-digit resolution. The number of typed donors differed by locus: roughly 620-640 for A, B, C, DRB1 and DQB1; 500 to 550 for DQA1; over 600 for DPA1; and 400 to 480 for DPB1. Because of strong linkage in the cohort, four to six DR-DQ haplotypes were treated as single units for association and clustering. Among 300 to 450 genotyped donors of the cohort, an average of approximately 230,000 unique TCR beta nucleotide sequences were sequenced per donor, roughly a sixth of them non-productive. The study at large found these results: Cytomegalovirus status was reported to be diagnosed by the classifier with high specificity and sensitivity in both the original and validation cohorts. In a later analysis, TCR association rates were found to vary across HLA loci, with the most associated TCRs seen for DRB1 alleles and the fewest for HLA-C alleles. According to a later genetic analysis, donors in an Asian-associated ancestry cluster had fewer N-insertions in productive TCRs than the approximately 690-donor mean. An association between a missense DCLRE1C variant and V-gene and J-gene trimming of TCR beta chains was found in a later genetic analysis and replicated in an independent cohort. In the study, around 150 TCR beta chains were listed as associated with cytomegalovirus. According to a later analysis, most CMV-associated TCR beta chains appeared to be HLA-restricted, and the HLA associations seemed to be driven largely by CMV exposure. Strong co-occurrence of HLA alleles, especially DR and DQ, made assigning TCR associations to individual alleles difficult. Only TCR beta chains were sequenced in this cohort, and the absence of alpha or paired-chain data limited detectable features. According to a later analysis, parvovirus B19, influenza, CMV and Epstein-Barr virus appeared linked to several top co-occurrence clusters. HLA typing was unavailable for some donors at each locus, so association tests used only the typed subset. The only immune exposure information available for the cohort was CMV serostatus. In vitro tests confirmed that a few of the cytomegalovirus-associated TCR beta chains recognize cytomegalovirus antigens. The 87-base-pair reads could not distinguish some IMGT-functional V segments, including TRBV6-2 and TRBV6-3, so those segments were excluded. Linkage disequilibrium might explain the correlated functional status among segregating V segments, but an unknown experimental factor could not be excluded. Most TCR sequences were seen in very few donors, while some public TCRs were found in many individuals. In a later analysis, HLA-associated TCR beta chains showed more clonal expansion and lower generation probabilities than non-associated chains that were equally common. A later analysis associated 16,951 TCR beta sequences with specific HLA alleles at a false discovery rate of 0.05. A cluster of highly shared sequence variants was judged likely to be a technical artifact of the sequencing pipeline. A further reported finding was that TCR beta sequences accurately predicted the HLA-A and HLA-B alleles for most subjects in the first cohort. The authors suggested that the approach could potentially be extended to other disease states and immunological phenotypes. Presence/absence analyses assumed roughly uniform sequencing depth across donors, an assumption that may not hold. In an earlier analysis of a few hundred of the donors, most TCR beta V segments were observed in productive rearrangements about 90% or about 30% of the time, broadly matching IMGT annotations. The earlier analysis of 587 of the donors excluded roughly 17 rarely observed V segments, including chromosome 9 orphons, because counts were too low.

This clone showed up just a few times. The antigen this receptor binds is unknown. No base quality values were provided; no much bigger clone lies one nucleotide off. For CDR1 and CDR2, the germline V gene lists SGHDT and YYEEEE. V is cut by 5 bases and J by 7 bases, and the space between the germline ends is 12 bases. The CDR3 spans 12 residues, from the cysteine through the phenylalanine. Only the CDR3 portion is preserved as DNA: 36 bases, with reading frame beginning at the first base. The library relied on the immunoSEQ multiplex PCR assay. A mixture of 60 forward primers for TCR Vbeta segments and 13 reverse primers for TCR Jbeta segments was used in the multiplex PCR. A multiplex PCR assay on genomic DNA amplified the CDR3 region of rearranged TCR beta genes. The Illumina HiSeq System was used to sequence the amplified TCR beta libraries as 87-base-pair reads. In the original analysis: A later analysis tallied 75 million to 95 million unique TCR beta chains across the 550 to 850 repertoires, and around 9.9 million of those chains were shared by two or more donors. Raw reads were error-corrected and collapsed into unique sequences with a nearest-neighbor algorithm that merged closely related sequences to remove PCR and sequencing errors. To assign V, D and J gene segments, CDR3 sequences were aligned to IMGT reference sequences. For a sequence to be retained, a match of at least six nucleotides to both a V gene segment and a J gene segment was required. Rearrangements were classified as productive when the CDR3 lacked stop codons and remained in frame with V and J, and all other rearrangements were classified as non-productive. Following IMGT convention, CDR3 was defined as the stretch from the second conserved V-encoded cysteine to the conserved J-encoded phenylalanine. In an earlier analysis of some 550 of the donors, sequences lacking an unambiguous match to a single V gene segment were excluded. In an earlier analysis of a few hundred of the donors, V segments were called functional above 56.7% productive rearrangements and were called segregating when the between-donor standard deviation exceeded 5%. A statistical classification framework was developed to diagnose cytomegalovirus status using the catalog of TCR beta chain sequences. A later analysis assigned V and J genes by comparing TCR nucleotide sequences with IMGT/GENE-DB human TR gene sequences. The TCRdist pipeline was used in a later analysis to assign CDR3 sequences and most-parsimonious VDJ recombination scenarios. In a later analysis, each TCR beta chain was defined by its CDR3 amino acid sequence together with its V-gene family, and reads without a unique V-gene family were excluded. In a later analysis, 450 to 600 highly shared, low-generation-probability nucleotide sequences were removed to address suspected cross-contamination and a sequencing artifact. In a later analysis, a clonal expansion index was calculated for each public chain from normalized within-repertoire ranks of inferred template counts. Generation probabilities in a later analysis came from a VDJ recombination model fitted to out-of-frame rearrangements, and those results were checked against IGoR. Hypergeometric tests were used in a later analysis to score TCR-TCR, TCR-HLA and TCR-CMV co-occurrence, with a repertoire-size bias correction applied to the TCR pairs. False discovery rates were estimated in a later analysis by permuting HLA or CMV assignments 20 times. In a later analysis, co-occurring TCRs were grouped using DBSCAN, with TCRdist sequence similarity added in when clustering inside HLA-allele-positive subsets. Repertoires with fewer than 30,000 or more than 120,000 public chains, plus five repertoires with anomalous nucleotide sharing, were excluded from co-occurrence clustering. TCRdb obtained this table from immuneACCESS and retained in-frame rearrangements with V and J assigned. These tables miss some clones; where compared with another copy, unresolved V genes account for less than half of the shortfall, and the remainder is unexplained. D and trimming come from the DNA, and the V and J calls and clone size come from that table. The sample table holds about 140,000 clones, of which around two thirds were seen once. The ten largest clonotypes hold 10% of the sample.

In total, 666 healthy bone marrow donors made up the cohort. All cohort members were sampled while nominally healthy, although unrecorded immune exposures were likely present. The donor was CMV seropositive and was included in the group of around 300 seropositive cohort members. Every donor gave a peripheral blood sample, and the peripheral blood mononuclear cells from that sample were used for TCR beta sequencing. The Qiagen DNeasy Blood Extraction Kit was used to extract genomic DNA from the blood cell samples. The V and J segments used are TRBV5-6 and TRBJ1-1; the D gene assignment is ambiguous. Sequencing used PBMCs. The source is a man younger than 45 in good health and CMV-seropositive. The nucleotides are TGTGCCAGCAGGGGCCCGGGAATTGAAGCTTTCTTT. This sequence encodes CASRGPGIEAFF.